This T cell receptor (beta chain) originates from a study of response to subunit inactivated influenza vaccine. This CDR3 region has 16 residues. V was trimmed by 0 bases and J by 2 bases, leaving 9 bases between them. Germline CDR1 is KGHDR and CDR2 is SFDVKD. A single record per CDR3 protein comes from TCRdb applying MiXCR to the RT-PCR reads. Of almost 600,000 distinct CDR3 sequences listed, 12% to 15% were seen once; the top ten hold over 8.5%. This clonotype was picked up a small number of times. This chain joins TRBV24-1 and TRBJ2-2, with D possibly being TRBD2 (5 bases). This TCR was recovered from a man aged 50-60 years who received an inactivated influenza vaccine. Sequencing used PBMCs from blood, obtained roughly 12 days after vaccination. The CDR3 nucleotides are TGTGCCACCAGTGATTTGCGGCTAGCTAACACCGGGGAGCTGTTTTTT. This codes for CATSDLRLANTGELFF.